The clone carrying this TCR beta chain was picked up a small number of times. This sample is part of a study of shared clonotypes between healthy human individuals. Germline V CDR1 and CDR2: ENHRY, SYGVKD. V shed 0 bases and J shed 0 bases, with 8 bases lying between them. The CDR3 spans 15 residues. Produced via immunoSEQ multiplex PCR; TCRdb's table is partial and in-frame only. Found here are 2 million to 2.5 million clones, about 90% of them singletons; the top ten hold 0.37%. The receptor comes from a man younger than 35 in good health. Some clones in this sample may be carry-over from other donors' samples. The chain couples TRBV10-3 to TRBJ1-1, with D hard to call. The sample consisted of naive CD4+ T cells from PBMCs. The sample's subset: CD45RA+ positively selected. This CDR3 is CAISESQTVNTEAFF. CDR3 sequence (DNA): TGTGCCATCAGTGAGTCCCAGACGGTGAACACTGAAGCTTTCTTT.